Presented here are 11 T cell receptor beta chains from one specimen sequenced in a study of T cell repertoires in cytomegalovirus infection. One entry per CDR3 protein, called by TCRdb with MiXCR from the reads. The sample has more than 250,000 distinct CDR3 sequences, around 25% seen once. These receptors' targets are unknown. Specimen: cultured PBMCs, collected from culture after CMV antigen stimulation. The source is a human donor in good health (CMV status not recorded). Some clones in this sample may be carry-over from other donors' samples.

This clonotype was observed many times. The CDR3 spells CSARSFSGSYEQYF. CDR3 DNA sequence: TGCAGTGCTAGGTCCTTCAGCGGGAGCTACGAGCAGTACTTC. The chain joins TRBV20-1 to TRBJ2-7, with 8 bases lining up with TRBD2. Germline CDR1 is DFQATT and CDR2 is SNEGSKA (reference sequence). The CDR3 is 14 residues long. J was trimmed by 3 bases and V by 3 bases; bases with no gene match: 7.

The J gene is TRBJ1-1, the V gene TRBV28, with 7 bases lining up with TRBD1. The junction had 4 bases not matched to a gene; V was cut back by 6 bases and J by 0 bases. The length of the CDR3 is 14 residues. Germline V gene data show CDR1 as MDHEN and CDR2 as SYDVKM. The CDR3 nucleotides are TGTGCCAGCAGCACAGGGGCTATGAACACTGAAGCTTTCTTT. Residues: CASSTGAMNTEAFF.

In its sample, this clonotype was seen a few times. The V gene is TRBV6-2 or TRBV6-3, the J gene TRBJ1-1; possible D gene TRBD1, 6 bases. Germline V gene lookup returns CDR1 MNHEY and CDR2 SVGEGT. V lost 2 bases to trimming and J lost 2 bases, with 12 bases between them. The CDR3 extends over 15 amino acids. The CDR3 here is CASSYIIGGNTEAFF. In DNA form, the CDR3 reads TGTGCCAGCAGTTACATCATAGGGGGAAACACTGAAGCTTTCTTT.

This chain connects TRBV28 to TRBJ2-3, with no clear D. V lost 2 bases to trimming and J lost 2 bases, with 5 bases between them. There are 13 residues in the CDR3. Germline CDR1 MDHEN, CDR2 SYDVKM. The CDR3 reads CASSLADTDTQYF. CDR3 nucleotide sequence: TGTGCCAGCAGTTTAGCCGACACAGATACGCAGTATTTT.

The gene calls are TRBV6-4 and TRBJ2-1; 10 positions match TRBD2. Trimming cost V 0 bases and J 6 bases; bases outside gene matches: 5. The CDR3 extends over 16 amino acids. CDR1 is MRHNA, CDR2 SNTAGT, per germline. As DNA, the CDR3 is TGTGCCAGCAGTGACTCAACTAGCGGGATCCGCAATGAGCAGTTCTTC. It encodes CASSDSTSGIRNEQFF.

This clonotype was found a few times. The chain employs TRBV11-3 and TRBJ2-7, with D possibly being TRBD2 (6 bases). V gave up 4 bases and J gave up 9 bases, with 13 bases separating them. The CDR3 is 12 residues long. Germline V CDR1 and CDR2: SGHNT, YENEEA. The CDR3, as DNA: TGTGCCAGCAGCTCCACGACTAGTCGGCAGTACGTC. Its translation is CASSSTTSRQYV.

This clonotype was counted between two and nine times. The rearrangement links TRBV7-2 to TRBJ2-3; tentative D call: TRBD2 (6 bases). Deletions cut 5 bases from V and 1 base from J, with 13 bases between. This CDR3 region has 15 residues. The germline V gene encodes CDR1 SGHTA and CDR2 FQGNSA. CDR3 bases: TGTGCCAGCAGCCCTAGGGCTAGCGGCACAGATACGCAGTATTTT. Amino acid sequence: CASSPRASGTDTQYF.

CDR3 DNA: TGTGCCAGCAGTCTCCACGGGAGGGCGAACACTGAAGCTTTCTTT. Translated: CASSLHGRANTEAFF. The chain couples TRBV28 to TRBJ1-1; D remains unclear. The CDR3 totals 15 residues. V lost 5 bases and J lost 1, with 14 bases in between. From germline, CDR1 is MDHEN and CDR2 SYDVKM.

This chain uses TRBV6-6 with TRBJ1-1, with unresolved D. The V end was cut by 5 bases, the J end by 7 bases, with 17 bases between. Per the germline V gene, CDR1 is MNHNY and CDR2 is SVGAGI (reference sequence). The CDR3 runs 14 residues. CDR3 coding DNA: TGTGCCAGCAGTGCCTCGCCGACACTGATTGAAGCTTTCTTT. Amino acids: CASSASPTLIEAFF.

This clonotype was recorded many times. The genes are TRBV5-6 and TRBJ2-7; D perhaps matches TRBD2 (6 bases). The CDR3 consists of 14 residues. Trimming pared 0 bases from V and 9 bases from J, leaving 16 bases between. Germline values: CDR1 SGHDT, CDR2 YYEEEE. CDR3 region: CASSLALAPQGQYV. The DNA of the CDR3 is TGTGCCAGCAGCTTGGCCCTAGCGCCCCAAGGGCAGTACGTC.

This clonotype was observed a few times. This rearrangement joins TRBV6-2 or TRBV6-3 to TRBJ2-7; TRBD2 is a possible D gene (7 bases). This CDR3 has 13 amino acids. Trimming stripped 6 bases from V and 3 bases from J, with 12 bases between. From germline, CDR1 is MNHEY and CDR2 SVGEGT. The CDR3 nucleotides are TGTGCCAGCAGAGCGGGACACTACTACGAGCAGTACTTC. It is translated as CASRAGHYYEQYF.